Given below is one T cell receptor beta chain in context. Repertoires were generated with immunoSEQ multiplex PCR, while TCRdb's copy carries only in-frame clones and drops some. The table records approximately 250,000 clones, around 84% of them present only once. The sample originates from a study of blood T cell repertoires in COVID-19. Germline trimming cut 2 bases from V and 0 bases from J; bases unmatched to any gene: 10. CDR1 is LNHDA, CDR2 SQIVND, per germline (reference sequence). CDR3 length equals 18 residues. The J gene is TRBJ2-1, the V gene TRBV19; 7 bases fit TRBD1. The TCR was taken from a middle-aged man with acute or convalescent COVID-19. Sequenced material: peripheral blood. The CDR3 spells CASSILTGTASSYNEQFF. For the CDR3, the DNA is TGTGCCAGTAGTATACTGACCGGGACAGCTAGCTCCTACAATGAGCAGTTCTTC.